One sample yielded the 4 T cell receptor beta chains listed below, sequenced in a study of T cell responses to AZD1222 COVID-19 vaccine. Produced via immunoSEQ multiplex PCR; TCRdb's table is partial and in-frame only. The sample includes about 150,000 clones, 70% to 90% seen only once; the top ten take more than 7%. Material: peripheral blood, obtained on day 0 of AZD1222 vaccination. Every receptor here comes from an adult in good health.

DNA of the CDR3: TGTGCCAGCTCGCCGACAGGCCGCAATCAGCCCCAGCATTTT. Residues: CASSPTGRNQPQHF. V and J are TRBV18 and TRBJ1-5; D possibly corresponds to TRBD1 (6 bases). From germline, CDR1 is KGHSH and CDR2 LQKENI. The CDR3 is 14 residues long. V lost 6 bases, J lost 2 bases, and 11 bases lay in between.

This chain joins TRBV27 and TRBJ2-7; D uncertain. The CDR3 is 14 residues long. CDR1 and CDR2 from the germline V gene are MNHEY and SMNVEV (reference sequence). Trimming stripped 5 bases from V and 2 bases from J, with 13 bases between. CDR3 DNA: TGTGCCAGCAGTCCCCTCGGGTCTACCTACGAGCAGTACTTC. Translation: CASSPLGSTYEQYF.

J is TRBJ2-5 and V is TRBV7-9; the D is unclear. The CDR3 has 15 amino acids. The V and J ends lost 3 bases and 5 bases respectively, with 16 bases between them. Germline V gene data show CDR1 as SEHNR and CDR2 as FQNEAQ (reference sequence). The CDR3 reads CASSLVVSAPETQYF. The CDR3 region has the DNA TGTGCCAGCAGCTTGGTAGTCAGTGCCCCTGAGACCCAGTACTTC.

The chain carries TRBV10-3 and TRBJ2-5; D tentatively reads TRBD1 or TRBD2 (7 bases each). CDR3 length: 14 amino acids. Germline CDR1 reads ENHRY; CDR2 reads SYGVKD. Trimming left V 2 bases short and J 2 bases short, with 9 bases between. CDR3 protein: CAISEQGGQETQYF. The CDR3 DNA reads TGTGCCATCAGTGAGCAGGGGGGGCAAGAGACCCAGTACTTC.